This TCR beta chain originates from a study of T cell repertoires in cytomegalovirus infection. Overall study context: Signatures in public TCR beta sequences pointed to both CMV infection and matching HLA type. Study conclusions and caveats: Dominant in the ex vivo response were TCR beta clonotypes restricted by HLA-C and specific for CMV. Cumulative public TCR beta family frequency identified carriers of CMV plus the relevant HLA.

Details on this clonotype: Its antigen remains unknown.

TCRdb processed the reads anew with MiXCR; each CDR3 protein has one entry. The top ten hold roughly 13% of the sample, which has about 530,000 distinct CDR3 sequences, about 30% seen once. Germline V lookup: CDR1 LNHDA, CDR2 SQIVND (reference sequence). Unmatched junction bases numbered 10, after V lost 7 bases and J lost 4 bases. There are 16 residues in the CDR3. The receptor was isolated from a human donor in good health (CMV status not recorded). Some clones in this sample may be carry-over from other donors' samples. The specimen sequenced was PBMCs. V gene TRBV19 combines with J gene TRBJ2-2; TRBD2 agrees at 9 bases. The CDR3 loop reads CASKIGSGSVTGELFF. DNA for the CDR3: TGTGCCAGTAAAATTGGTAGCGGGAGCGTCACCGGGGAGCTGTTTTTT.